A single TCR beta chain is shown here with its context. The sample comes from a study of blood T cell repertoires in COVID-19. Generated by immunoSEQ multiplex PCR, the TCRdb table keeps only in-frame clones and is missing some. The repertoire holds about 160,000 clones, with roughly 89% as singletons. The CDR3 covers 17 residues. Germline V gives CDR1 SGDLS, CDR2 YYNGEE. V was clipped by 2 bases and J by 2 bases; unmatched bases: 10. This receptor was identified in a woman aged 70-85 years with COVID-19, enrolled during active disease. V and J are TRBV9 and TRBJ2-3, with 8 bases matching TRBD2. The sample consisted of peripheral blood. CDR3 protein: CASSVNIRGGHTDTQYF. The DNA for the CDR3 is TGTGCCAGCAGCGTCAACATTCGGGGGGGACACACAGATACGCAGTATTTT.